Presented here are 24 T cell receptor beta chains from one specimen sequenced in a study of T cells after posttransplantation cyclophosphamide. Libraries were prepared by immunoSEQ multiplex PCR; TCRdb keeps only in-frame clonotypes and omits some of them. The sample was found to contain 20,000 to 25,000 clones, and every one recurs. Treatment was busulfan-fludarabine conditioning, a marrow graft, and cyclophosphamide on days +3 and +4. The sequencing here drew on PBMCs, taken after allogeneic stem cell transplant with posttransplant cyclophosphamide. The receptor source for this set is a male patient between 18 and 35 years old who received an allogeneic stem cell transplant from a related donor, was CMV-positive, and had no GVHD. The graft donor may have given rise to some T cells.

This clone was found a few times. The chain has TRBV11-2 and TRBJ2-3; 8 bases line up with TRBD1. Germline V gives CDR1 SGHAT, CDR2 FQNNGV. The CDR3 loop spans 15 amino acids. V gave up 4 bases and J gave up 4 bases; unmatched junction bases: 7. The CDR3 nucleotides read TGTGCCAGCAGCTCGCCTCAGGGGGCTCCAGATACGCAGTATTTT. It translates to CASSSPQGAPDTQYF.

This clone was counted at least ten times. CDR3 region: CASSPHFLGGSQPQHF. CDR3 DNA sequence: TGTGCCAGCAGCCCGCACTTTTTGGGGGGAAGTCAGCCCCAGCATTTT. The chain couples TRBV11-3 to TRBJ1-5; tentative D call: TRBD1 (5 bases). Trimming cost V 5 bases and J 6 bases, with 20 bases left between them. The germline V gene has CDR1 SGHNT and CDR2 YENEEA. This CDR3 has 16 residues.

This clone was counted many times. This chain connects TRBV6-1 to TRBJ2-6, with 7 bases fitting TRBD2. Unmatched junction bases numbered 7, after V lost 4 bases and J lost 1 base. This CDR3 contains 17 residues. Germline CDR1 MNHNS, CDR2 SASEGT. The CDR3 is CASSVAGGLSGANVLTF. The CDR3, as DNA: TGTGCCAGCAGTGTAGCCGGGGGGTTGTCTGGGGCCAACGTCCTGACTTTC.

The V call is TRBV7-8, the J call TRBJ2-3, with a tentative D call TRBD1 (5 bases). Per germline, CDR1 SGHVS and CDR2 FQNEAQ. The V and J ends lost 5 bases and 5 bases respectively, with 17 bases between them. This CDR3 comprises 15 residues. The DNA for the CDR3 is TGTGCCAGCAGCATGATGGGCAGGGTGGGAGATACGCAGTATTTT. Amino acids: CASSMMGRVGDTQYF.

Many counts were recorded for this clone. The chain recombines TRBV4-1 with TRBJ2-3; 9 bases line up with TRBD2. CDR3 size: 18 residues. Germline values: CDR1 MGHRA, CDR2 YSYEKL. After removal of 6 bases from V and 4 bases from J, the junction contained 17 bases not matched to a gene. The CDR3 here is CASSRLSIAGAHSDTQYF. In DNA, the CDR3 is TGCGCCAGCAGTCGCCTGTCGATAGCGGGGGCCCACTCAGATACGCAGTATTTT.

This clone was counted ten times or more. V and J are TRBV7-3 and TRBJ2-1; 9 bases align to TRBD2. The CDR3 spans 16 residues. Germline CDR1 and CDR2: SGHTA and FQGTGA. The ends lost 5 bases at V and 7 bases at J; junction bases unmatched: 12. The CDR3 spells CASSPHQRGVRNEQFF. The DNA for the CDR3 is TGTGCCAGCAGCCCACACCAGCGGGGGGTTAGGAATGAGCAGTTCTTC.

The table lists this clone with many counts. V gene TRBV9 combines with J gene TRBJ1-4; D unclear. Trimming stripped 0 bases from V and 6 bases from J, with 15 bases between. From germline, CDR1 is SGDLS and CDR2 YYNGEE. This CDR3 spans 16 amino acids. CDR3 protein: CASSVAGSGYYEKLFF. CDR3 coding DNA: TGTGCCAGCAGCGTAGCAGGTTCCGGTTATTATGAAAAACTGTTTTTT. Filled out from reference TRBV9 and TRBJ1-4, the complete variable domain reads DSGVTQTPKHLITATGQRVTLRCSPRSGDLSVYWYQQSLDQGLQFLIQYYNGEERAKGNILERFSAQQFPDLHSELNLSSLELGDSALYFCASSVAGSGYYEKLFFGSGTQLSVL.

The table lists this clone with a few counts. This same CDR3 is encoded by further DNA sequences in the sample. V and J are TRBV6-1 and TRBJ2-7, with D perhaps matching TRBD1 (6 bases). CDR1 is MNHNS and CDR2 is SASEGT in the germline V gene. Trimming removed 6 bases from V and 2 bases from J, with 14 bases in between. This CDR3 comprises 14 residues. In nucleotides, the CDR3 is TGTGCCAGCAGAACGACAGGCCCCGCCTACGAGCAGTACTTC. Amino acid sequence: CASRTTGPAYEQYF.

This clone has a count of ten or more. The CDR3 sequence: CASSLMAGGYQTQYF. DNA of the CDR3: TGTGCCAGCAGCTTAATGGCAGGGGGGTATCAGACCCAGTACTTC. The chain has TRBV7-9 and TRBJ2-5; tentatively, D is TRBD1 (7 bases). With 2 bases removed from V and 6 bases from J, the gap between germline ends came to 16 bases. CDR1 and CDR2 from the germline V gene are SEHNR and FQNEAQ (reference sequence). The CDR3 runs 15 residues. The variable domain in full, with the rest retrieved from reference TRBV7-9 and TRBJ2-5, is DTGVSQNPRHKITKRGQNVTFRCDPISEHNRLYWYRQTLGQGPEFLTYFQNEAQLEKSRLLSDRFSAERPKGSFSTLEIQRTEQGDSAMYLCASSLMAGGYQTQYFGPGTRLLVL.

This chain joins TRBV9 and TRBJ2-3, with D hard to call. Per the germline V gene, CDR1 is SGDLS and CDR2 is YYNGEE. With 2 bases removed from V and 4 bases from J, the gap between germline ends came to 11 bases. CDR3 length: 14 amino acids. The CDR3 reads CASSVTLGSDTQYF. The CDR3, as DNA: TGTGCCAGCAGCGTGACTCTTGGCTCAGATACGCAGTATTTT. Full variable domain (missing parts from reference TRBV9 and TRBJ2-3): DSGVTQTPKHLITATGQRVTLRCSPRSGDLSVYWYQQSLDQGLQFLIQYYNGEERAKGNILERFSAQQFPDLHSELNLSSLELGDSALYFCASSVTLGSDTQYFGPGTRLTVL.

In its sample, this clone was seen many times. The chain joins TRBV19 to TRBJ1-1; 8 positions agree with TRBD1. Trimming removed 8 bases from V and 5 bases from J; junction bases left unmatched: 7. Germline V gives CDR1 LNHDA, CDR2 SQIVND (reference sequence). The CDR3 is made up of 13 amino acids. The CDR3 reads CASSSDRATEAFF. The CDR3, as DNA: TGTGCCAGTTCCTCGGACAGGGCTACTGAAGCTTTCTTT.

The table lists this clone with many counts. The V call is TRBV5-1, the J call TRBJ2-5; D gene uncertain. Trimming cost V 0 bases and J 0 bases, with 12 bases left between them. The CDR3 totals 16 residues. Germline V CDR1 and CDR2: SGHRS, YFSETQ. CDR3 residues: CASSLEVAAYQETQYF. The DNA for the CDR3 is TGCGCCAGCAGCTTGGAGGTAGCAGCGTACCAAGAGACCCAGTACTTC.

This clone was observed at least ten times. The chain carries TRBV6-1 and TRBJ1-2, with a possible D match to TRBD1 (5 bases). Germline CDR1 is MNHNS and CDR2 is SASEGT. V lost 4 bases to trimming and J lost 0 bases, with 24 bases between them. This CDR3 region has 19 residues. The CDR3 bases are TGTGCCAGCAGTGCTCCCGCGGGGCGTCCGCAGGACCCTAACTATGGCTACACCTTC. This sequence encodes CASSAPAGRPQDPNYGYTF.

V is TRBV23-1 and J is TRBJ2-5, with 7 bases fitting TRBD1. TRBV23-1 is assigned to the ORF class and has an uncertain function. V lost 3 bases to trimming and J lost 2 bases; unmatched junction nucleotides: 18. The CDR3 consists of 19 residues. The chain's CDR3 is CASSHPKRTGAEGQETQYF. The DNA of the CDR3 is TGCGCCAGCAGTCACCCTAAACGCACAGGGGCCGAGGGGCAAGAGACCCAGTACTTC.

There are many counts of this clone. The chain joins TRBV5-4 to TRBJ2-3; 9 bases are a match to TRBD2. The CDR3 length is 14 residues. The germline V gene encodes CDR1 SGHNT and CDR2 YYREEE (reference sequence). The ends lost 3 bases at V and 4 bases at J; junction bases unmatched: 3. This chain's CDR3 is CASSSERGADTQYF. The CDR3 region has the DNA TGTGCCAGCAGCTCCGAGCGGGGGGCAGATACGCAGTATTTT.

This clone was seen many times. The chain recombines TRBV27 with TRBJ2-7; possibly TRBD2 for D (6 bases). The CDR3 loop spans 16 amino acids. Germline CDR1 MNHEY, CDR2 SMNVEV (reference sequence). V dropped 2 bases and J dropped 0 bases, with 14 bases sitting between them. The CDR3 nucleotides read TGTGCCAGCAGTTTAAGGGCGGGCGGGGTCTCCTACGAGCAGTACTTC. This gives the protein CASSLRAGGVSYEQYF.

This clone was detected many times. V is TRBV15 and J is TRBJ2-5; no clear D. CDR3 length: 12 amino acids. The ends were cut back, 0 bases at V and 5 bases at J, with 4 bases in the middle. Germline values: CDR1 LNHNV, CDR2 YYDKDF (reference sequence). The chain's CDR3 is CATSRDRETQYF. The CDR3 DNA follows: TGTGCCACCAGCAGAGACCGGGAGACCCAGTACTTC.

This clone was observed at least ten times. The chain uses TRBV2 and TRBJ2-5; 10 positions agree with TRBD2. CDR1 and CDR2 (germline): SNHLY, FYNNEI. This CDR3 comprises 16 residues. The trim removed 6 bases at V and 1 base at J, leaving 8 bases unmatched. This CDR3 reads CASSPVSSGGQETQYF. CDR3 bases: TGTGCCAGCAGCCCTGTTTCTAGCGGGGGCCAAGAGACCCAGTACTTC. Supplemented by reference TRBV2 and TRBJ2-5, the full variable domain reads EPEVTQTPSHQVTQMGQEVILRCVPISNHLYFYWYRQILGQKVEFLVSFYNNEISEKSEIFDDQFSVERPDGSNFTLKIRSTKLEDSAMYFCASSPVSSGGQETQYFGPGTRLLVL.

Note on this clone: The sample has other DNA sequences that encode this CDR3 too. This chain uses TRBV23-1 with TRBJ1-4, with 9 bases aligning to TRBD1. TRBV23-1 is recorded as an ORF, its role being uncertain. This CDR3 has 15 amino acids. The trim removed 2 bases at V and 7 bases at J, leaving 5 bases unmatched. The CDR3, as DNA: TGCGCCAGCAGTCAAACAGGGGGCCCGAGTGAAAAACTGTTTTTT. Its protein is CASSQTGGPSEKLFF.

This clone was counted ten times or more. V gene TRBV10-3 combines with J gene TRBJ1-3; D gene unclear. V gave up 6 bases and J gave up 0 bases, with 12 bases separating them. The CDR3 is 15 residues long. The germline V gene encodes CDR1 ENHRY and CDR2 SYGVKD. This chain's CDR3 is CAIRLASGSGNTIYF. CDR3 nucleotide sequence: TGTGCCATCAGACTAGCTAGCGGCTCTGGAAACACCATATATTTT.

This clone was recorded many times. The rearrangement joins TRBV7-3 to TRBJ2-3, with TRBD2 matching 11 bases. Germline V gene data show CDR1 as SGHTA and CDR2 as FQGTGA. The CDR3 runs to 16 residues. V trimming: 4 bases; J trimming: 1 base; junction bases outside the gene matches: 4. The CDR3 reads CASSCPTSGGTDTQYF. The CDR3 DNA reads as TGTGCCAGCAGCTGCCCGACTAGCGGGGGCACAGATACGCAGTATTTT.

This clone was detected many times. The rearrangement joins TRBV5-1 to TRBJ2-2; 9 bases are a match to TRBD2. V was pared by 0 bases and J by 0 bases, with 3 bases of the junction left unmatched. Germline V lookup: CDR1 SGHRS, CDR2 YFSETQ. The CDR3 is 17 amino acids. This CDR3 reads CASSLEPSGTNTGELFF. As DNA, the CDR3 is TGCGCCAGCAGCTTGGAGCCTAGCGGGACGAACACCGGGGAGCTGTTTTTT.

This clone occurred many times. DNA for the CDR3: TGCGCCAGCAGCCAAGAAACCAACAGGGTAGGTCAGCCCCAGCATTTT. Protein: CASSQETNRVGQPQHF. This rearrangement joins TRBV4-3 to TRBJ1-5; the D gene is possibly TRBD1 (6 bases). Trimming pared 0 bases from V and 6 bases from J, leaving 15 bases between. The CDR3 runs 16 residues. Per the germline V gene, CDR1 is LGHNA and CDR2 is YSLEER.

This clone has a count of ten or more. The chain has TRBV10-3 and TRBJ2-4, with no clear D. The V end lost 6 bases, the J end lost 9 bases, and 18 bases lay between the germline ends. Looked up from germline, CDR1 is ENHRY and CDR2 is SYGVKD. The CDR3 totals 14 residues. The CDR3 DNA reads as TGTGCCATCAGCCCTTCCCGGCTAGGAACCATTCAGTACTTC. Residues: CAISPSRLGTIQYF.